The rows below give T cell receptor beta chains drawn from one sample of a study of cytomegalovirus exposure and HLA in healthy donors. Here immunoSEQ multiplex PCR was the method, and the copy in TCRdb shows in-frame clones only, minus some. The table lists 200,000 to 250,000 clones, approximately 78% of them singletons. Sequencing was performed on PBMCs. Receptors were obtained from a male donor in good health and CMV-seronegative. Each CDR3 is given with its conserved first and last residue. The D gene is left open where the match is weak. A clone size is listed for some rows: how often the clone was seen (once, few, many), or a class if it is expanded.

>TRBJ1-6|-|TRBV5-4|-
TGTGCCAGCAGGGACAGCTATAATTCACCCCTCCACTTT
CASRDSYNSPLHF
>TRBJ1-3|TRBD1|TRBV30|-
TGTGCCTTTAAGACAGGGCACTCTGGAAACACCATATATTTT
CAFKTGHSGNTIYF
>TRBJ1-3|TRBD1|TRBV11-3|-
TGTGCCAGCAGCCGGGGACAGAGTGGAAACACCATATATTTT
CASSRGQSGNTIYF
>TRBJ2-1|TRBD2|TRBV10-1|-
TGCGCCAGCAGCGAGGGACTAGCGGGAGGTTATAATGAGCAGTTCTTC
CASSEGLAGGYNEQFF
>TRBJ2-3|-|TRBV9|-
TGTGCCAGCAGCGTAATAACGGGAGCAGATACGCAGTATTTT
CASSVITGADTQYF
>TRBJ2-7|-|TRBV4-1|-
TGCGCCAGCAGCCAAGATCTGGGGCAGGCCTCCTACGAGCAGTACTTC
CASSQDLGQASYEQYF
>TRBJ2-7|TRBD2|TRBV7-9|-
TGTTCCAGCAGCTTAATCGGGGGGGAGCAGTACTTC
CSSSLIGGEQYF
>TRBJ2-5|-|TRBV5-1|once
TGCGCCAGCAGCGGCAGGGGTGGTGAGACCCAGTACTTC
CASSGRGGETQYF
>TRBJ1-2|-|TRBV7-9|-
TGTGCCAGCAGCTTTCGAACAAATATTAACTATGGCTACACCTTC
CASSFRTNINYGYTF
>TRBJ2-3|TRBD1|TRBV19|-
TGTGCCAGTAGTCCCCCGGGACAGGGGAGGGCAGATACGCAGTATTTT
CASSPPGQGRADTQYF
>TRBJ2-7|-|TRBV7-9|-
TGTGCCAGCAGCTTTTCTGCGGTTACCTACGAGCAGTACTTC
CASSFSAVTYEQYF
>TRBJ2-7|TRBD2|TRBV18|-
TGTGCCAGCTCACCACAGGGAGGGTCATACGAGCAGTACTTC
CASSPQGGSYEQYF
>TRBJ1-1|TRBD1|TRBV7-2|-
TGTGCCAGCAGCGCATGGGACAGGGAGAACCCTGAAGCTTTCTTT
CASSAWDRENPEAFF
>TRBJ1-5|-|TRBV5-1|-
TGCGCCAGCAGCTTCTATAGCAATCAGCCCCAGCATTTT
CASSFYSNQPQHF
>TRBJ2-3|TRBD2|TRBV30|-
TGTGCCTGGAGTCTAGTAGCGGGAGTTTTAGATACGCAGTATTTT
CAWSLVAGVLDTQYF
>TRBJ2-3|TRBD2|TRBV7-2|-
TGTGCCAGCAGCGACGGACTAGCGGGAGGTTGGGGGACAGATACGCAGTATTTT
CASSDGLAGGWGTDTQYF
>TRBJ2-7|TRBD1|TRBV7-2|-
TGTGCCAGCAGCTTACAGGACAGGAGCACCTACGAGCAGTACTTC
CASSLQDRSTYEQYF
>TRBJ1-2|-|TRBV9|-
TGTGCCAGCAGCCCCCGTCGAGGCGGCGATTATGGCTACACCTTC
CASSPRRGGDYGYTF
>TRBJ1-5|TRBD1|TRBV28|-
TGTGCCAGTCAGGGGGGATGGGGCAATCAGCCCCAGCATTTT
CASQGGWGNQPQHF
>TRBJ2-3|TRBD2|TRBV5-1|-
TGCGCCAGCAGCCCGGGACTAGCGGGAGTAGGAGATACGCAGTATTTT
CASSPGLAGVGDTQYF
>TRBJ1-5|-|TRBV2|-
TGTGCCAGCAGGGAGGTTGAGGATCAGCCCCAGCATTTT
CASREVEDQPQHF